The text below deals with one T cell receptor beta chain. The antigen is unknown. The data were taken from a study of cytomegalovirus exposure and HLA in healthy donors. Method: immunoSEQ multiplex PCR; TCRdb's copy keeps in-frame clones and lacks some. The table has some 130,000 clones, about 80% seen once. Study outcomes and limitations: The TCR clusters that emerged in the first cohort tended, a later analysis found, to co-occur in the 110 or so validation repertoires. TCR beta chains numbering some 160 were designated cytomegalovirus-associated.

Germline V CDR1 and CDR2: SQVTM, ANQGSEA. V was cut by 7 bases and J by 6 bases, with 13 bases left in between. This CDR3 comprises 11 residues. The TCR sequence derives from a man aged 25 to 40 in good health and CMV-seropositive. The sequencing sample was made of PBMCs. This chain joins TRBV29-1 and TRBJ2-7; possibly TRBD2 for D (5 bases). The CDR3 region is CSGRTEGEQYF. The CDR3, as DNA: TGCAGCGGCCGCACCGAGGGCGAGCAGTACTTC.